The T cell receptor (beta chain) described here comes from a study of CD4 T cells in relation to SARS-CoV-2 and coronaviruses. Findings and caveats of the study: The cross-reactivity analysis covered only spike protein, not other viral proteins.

As to this clone: Its target is not known.

This table comes from immunoSEQ multiplex PCR, and its TCRdb copy is limited to in-frame clones, with some not included. Among around 20,000 clones, about 80% were seen once, and the ten largest hold more than 9%. Trimming took off 0 bases at V and 4 bases at J, with 12 bases between the two ends. This CDR3 spans 15 amino acids. The germline V gene has CDR1 LGHDT and CDR2 YNNKEL (reference sequence). Before the COVID-19 pandemic, during about 2011-2019, CD4+ T cells were taken from unexposed donors. After 10 to 11 days of culture, CD4+ T cells were isolated. As cell numbers allowed, unexposed-donor CD4+ T cells faced SARS-CoV-2 S/N and four cold-coronavirus spikes. Cultures held roughly 2 million PBMCs per well with around 9.8 IU/ml IL-2.

The sample comprised CD4+ T cells from PBMCs, cultured in vitro. The chain is built from TRBV3-1 (or the pseudogene TRBV3-2) and TRBJ1-2; D call uncertain. The sequence came from a human donor in good health. CDR3 residues: CASSQDWSGFYGYTF. In nucleotides, the CDR3 is TGTGCCAGCAGCCAAGATTGGTCGGGGTTCTATGGCTACACCTTC.